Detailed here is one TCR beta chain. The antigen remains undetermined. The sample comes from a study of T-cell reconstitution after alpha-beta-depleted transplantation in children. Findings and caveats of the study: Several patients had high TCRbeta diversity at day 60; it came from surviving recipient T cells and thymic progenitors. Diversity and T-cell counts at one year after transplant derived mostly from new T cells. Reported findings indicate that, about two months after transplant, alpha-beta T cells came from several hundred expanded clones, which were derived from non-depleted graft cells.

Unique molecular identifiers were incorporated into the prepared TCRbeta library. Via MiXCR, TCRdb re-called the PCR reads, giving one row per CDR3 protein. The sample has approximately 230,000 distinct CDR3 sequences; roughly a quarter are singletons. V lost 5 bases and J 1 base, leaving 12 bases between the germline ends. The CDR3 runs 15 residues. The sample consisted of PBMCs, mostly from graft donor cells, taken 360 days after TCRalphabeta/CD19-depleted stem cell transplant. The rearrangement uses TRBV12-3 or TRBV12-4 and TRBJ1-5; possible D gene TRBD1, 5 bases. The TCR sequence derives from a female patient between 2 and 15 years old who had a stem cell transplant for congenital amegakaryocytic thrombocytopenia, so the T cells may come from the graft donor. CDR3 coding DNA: TGTGCCAGCAGTGCCTCCCGGGACAGCAATCAGCCCCAGCATTTT. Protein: CASSASRDSNQPQHF.